This TCR beta chain is from a study of graft-versus-host responses after intestinal transplantation. Study as a whole: Recipients were all induced with anti-thymocyte globulin, then given tacrolimus and steroids for approximately 3 years. Notes on the study in general: In recipient marrow, GvH clones were found, and some appeared first in ileum or blood. Association was observed between peak circulating GvH clone levels and early post-transplant HvG declines.

The germline CDR1 and CDR2 sequences are LGHNA and YNFKEQ. V was trimmed by 4 bases and J by 5 bases, leaving 15 bases between them. The CDR3 has 14 amino acids. Some clones are missing from TCRdb's copy, which holds only in-frame ones; the method was immunoSEQ multiplex PCR. The sample lists about 110,000 clones, 87% seen once, with around 0.7% in the top ten. For this clone: Its antigen is still unknown.

The sequence derives from a human donor who was the organ donor for an intestinal transplant. The chain uses TRBV4-2 and TRBJ2-7; D is undetermined. This material consisted of unstimulated CD4+ T cells sorted from spleen or lymph node cells, taken before transplant. The CDR3 DNA reads TGTGCCAGCAGCCTTGAGGTTTCAATGAACGAGCAGTACTTC. Its protein product is CASSLEVSMNEQYF.